This record covers a single TCR beta chain. The V gene's germline CDR1 is SGHTA and CDR2 FQGTGA. V lost 5 bases, J lost 2 bases, and 7 bases stayed unmatched. The CDR3 spans 15 residues. The data are from a study of cytomegalovirus exposure and HLA in healthy donors. PCR was performed using 60 Vbeta and 13 Jbeta primers. Methods used by the authors: Some 11 million of the 80 million or so unique TCR beta chains counted in a later analysis were shared. Using immunoSEQ multiplex PCR, the repertoire was profiled, and TCRdb retains in-frame clones only, with some absent. That table is the source of V, J and clone size, and D and trimming were worked out from the DNA. The data contain just over 150,000 clones, 75% to 90% of them singletons.

What was sequenced was PBMCs. The chain is built from TRBV7-3 and TRBJ2-3; 7 bases fit TRBD1. This clonotype was sampled from a male donor in good health and CMV-seropositive. This CDR3 reads CASSRHGQDTDTQYF. The DNA of the CDR3 is TGTGCCAGCAGCCGACATGGACAGGACACAGATACGCAGTATTTT.